These 26 T cell receptor beta chains share one sample of origin, sequenced in a study of blood T cell repertoires in COVID-19. Some clones are missing from TCRdb's copy, which holds only in-frame ones; the method was immunoSEQ multiplex PCR. The repertoire holds 200,000 or so clones, with about nine tenths as singletons. The material sequenced was PBMCs or T cells enriched from blood (not recorded which). These receptors were taken from a woman aged 40-49 years with acute COVID-19.

The chain is built from TRBV6-1 and TRBJ2-7; possibly TRBD1 for D (6 bases). Germline V lookup: CDR1 MNHNS, CDR2 SASEGT. This CDR3 region has 18 residues. V lost 1 base to trimming and J lost 1 base, with 20 bases between them. The CDR3 sequence is CASSEVLKTGRGSYEQYV. The CDR3 DNA sequence: TGTGCCAGCAGTGAAGTTTTGAAAACAGGCAGGGGTTCCTACGAGCAGTACGTC.

In nucleotides, the CDR3 is TGTGCCAGCAGCTTGGGAGACAGGGTTGGCGAAAAACTGTTTTTT. Amino acid sequence: CASSLGDRVGEKLFF. The V and J genes are TRBV7-9 and TRBJ1-4, with 7 bases lining up with TRBD1. Germline V lookup: CDR1 SEHNR, CDR2 FQNEAQ (reference sequence). V dropped 3 bases and J dropped 8; count of bases not matched to a gene: 9. The CDR3 runs to 15 residues.

The rearrangement joins TRBV25-1 to TRBJ2-7; D might be TRBD2 (6 bases). The CDR3 sequence is 15 residues long. Trimming removed 2 bases at V and 2 bases at J, with 13 bases between. The germline V gene has CDR1 MGHDK and CDR2 SYGVNS. CDR3 sequence: CASSEIHGGAYEQYF. In nucleotides, the CDR3 is TGTGCCAGCAGTGAAATTCACGGGGGTGCCTACGAGCAGTACTTC.

The chain couples TRBV5-1 to TRBJ1-1; 8 bases align to TRBD1. After removal of 4 bases from V and 4 bases from J, the junction contained 6 bases not matched to a gene. The CDR3 contains 14 residues. The germline gives CDR1 SGHRS, CDR2 YFSETQ. The CDR3 bases are TGCGCCAGCAGCCAAGGACAGGGAGGCACTGAAGCTTTCTTT. Translation: CASSQGQGGTEAFF.

The genes are TRBV30 and TRBJ2-3; 8 bases map to TRBD2. This CDR3 has 13 amino acids. The ends lost 4 bases at V and 1 base at J; junction bases unmatched: 1. Germline V CDR1 and CDR2: GTSNPN, SVGIG (reference sequence). The CDR3 DNA reads TGTGCCTGGACCGGGGGGGGCACAGATACGCAGTATTTT. It translates to CAWTGGGTDTQYF.

The chain employs TRBV14 and TRBJ1-6; possible D gene TRBD1, 5 bases. V dropped 1 base and J dropped 9 bases, with 19 bases sitting between them. The germline V gene encodes CDR1 SGHDN and CDR2 FVKESK. This CDR3 has 17 residues. Here the CDR3 reads CASSQARVGYRSSPLHF. As DNA, the CDR3 is TGTGCCAGCAGCCAAGCACGCGTCGGCTACAGGTCTTCACCCCTCCACTTT.

CDR3 sequence: CASSQGQGLGGYTF. The CDR3 DNA is TGTGCCAGCAGCCAAGGACAGGGACTTGGGGGCTACACCTTC. The chain combines TRBV11-2 with TRBJ1-2, with TRBD1 matching 8 bases. Germline-derived CDR1 and CDR2 are SGHAT and FQNNGV. This CDR3 has 14 residues. The trim removed 5 bases at V and 8 bases at J, leaving 10 bases unmatched.

The genes are TRBV12-3 or TRBV12-4 and TRBJ2-7; D not resolved. The CDR3 length is 13 residues. Trimming pared 3 bases from V and 5 bases from J, leaving 11 bases between. The CDR3 DNA reads TGTGCCAGCAGTTTTGGCGGTCCGGACGAGCAGTACTTC. It translates to CASSFGGPDEQYF.

V usage is TRBV19 and J usage is TRBJ1-1, with D hard to call. Looked up from germline, CDR1 is LNHDA and CDR2 is SQIVND (reference sequence). The CDR3 length is 14 residues. Trimming shortened V by 2 bases and J by 1 base, and 8 bases separated the two germline ends. The CDR3 loop reads CASSIQRGNTEAFF. CDR3 bases: TGTGCCAGTAGTATACAGCGGGGGAACACTGAAGCTTTCTTT.

V usage is TRBV18 and J usage is TRBJ1-1, with TRBD1 matching 9 bases. The CDR3 covers 15 residues. Germline CDR1 reads KGHSH; CDR2 reads LQKENI. Trimming at V came to 4 bases and at J to 4 bases, leaving 7 bases not matched to a gene. The chain's CDR3 is CASSHGTGSATEAFF. The CDR3 bases are TGTGCCAGCTCACACGGGACAGGGAGCGCCACTGAAGCTTTCTTT. Looking up the rest from reference TRBV18 and TRBJ1-1 gives the full variable domain: NAGVMQNPRHLVRRRGQEARLRCSPMKGHSHVYWYRQLPEEGLKFMVYLQKENIIDESGMPKERFSAEFPKEGPSILRIQQVVRGDSAAYFCASSHGTGSATEAFFGQGTRLTVV.

This clone showed up just once. V is TRBV27 and J is TRBJ2-2, with D possibly being TRBD1 (6 bases). V gave up 5 bases and J gave up 0 bases, with 13 bases separating them. This CDR3 has 16 residues. The germline gives CDR1 MNHEY, CDR2 SMNVEV (reference sequence). CDR3: CASSQQGSTNTGELFF. Here the CDR3 DNA reads TGTGCCAGCAGTCAGCAGGGGTCTACGAACACCGGGGAGCTGTTTTTT.

V and J are TRBV18 and TRBJ2-1, with D tentatively TRBD1 (5 bases). Germline V CDR1 and CDR2: KGHSH, LQKENI. The length of the CDR3 is 15 residues. With 0 bases removed from V and 1 base from J, the gap between germline ends came to 7 bases. CDR3 nucleotides: TGTGCCAGCTCACCACCCCAGGGTTCCTACAATGAGCAGTTCTTC. Its protein product is CASSPPQGSYNEQFF.

This CDR3 is CASSQTGSNYGYTF. CDR3 DNA sequence: TGTGCCAGCTCACAGACAGGGTCTAACTATGGCTACACCTTC. This chain connects TRBV18 to TRBJ1-2; 7 bases agree with TRBD1. CDR1 and CDR2 from the germline V gene are KGHSH and LQKENI. The CDR3 is made up of 14 amino acids. Unmatched junction bases numbered 2, after V lost 4 bases and J lost 0 bases.

V and J are TRBV7-2 and TRBJ2-5, with 14 positions matching TRBD2. Germline CDR1 and CDR2: SGHTA and FQGNSA. The CDR3 is 19 amino acids. Unmatched junction bases numbered 11, after V lost 1 base and J lost 4 bases. The CDR3 nucleotides are TGTGCCAGCAGCTTAGTCCCTACTAGACTAGCGGGGGGGGCAGAGACCCAGTACTTC. Amino acids: CASSLVPTRLAGGAETQYF.

This chain joins TRBV30 and TRBJ1-2; 8 bases line up with TRBD1. V lost 4 bases to trimming and J lost 6 bases; unmatched junction nucleotides: 4. CDR1 is GTSNPN, CDR2 SVGIG, per germline (reference sequence). The CDR3 loop spans 12 amino acids. Written as DNA, the CDR3 is TGTGCCTGGACAGGGGGCGTTAATGGCTACACCTTC. Translation gives CAWTGGVNGYTF.

This chain joins TRBV11-2 and TRBJ1-2, with D perhaps matching TRBD1 (5 bases). CDR1 SGHAT and CDR2 FQNNGV come from the germline V gene. Trimming removed 5 bases from V and 2 bases from J, with 12 bases in between. CDR3 length: 14 residues. CDR3 sequence: CASSPQRGNYGYTF. The CDR3 DNA sequence: TGTGCCAGCAGCCCCCAAAGGGGAAACTATGGCTACACCTTC.

This clone was counted between two and nine times. The V call is TRBV4-2, the J call TRBJ2-3; TRBD2 is a possible D gene (7 bases). Trimming left V 0 bases short and J 1 base short, with 11 bases between. The CDR3 is 16 residues long. Germline V lookup: CDR1 LGHNA, CDR2 YNFKEQ. DNA of the CDR3: TGTGCCAGCAGCCAAGAAGGGGGGGCGGGCACAGATACGCAGTATTTT. It yields the protein CASSQEGGAGTDTQYF.

DNA of the CDR3: TGTGCCAGCTCACCCTACAGGGATAACACTGAAGCTTTCTTT. It encodes CASSPYRDNTEAFF. The V and J genes are TRBV18 and TRBJ1-1, with a weak D call TRBD1 (6 bases). Germline CDR1 reads KGHSH; CDR2 reads LQKENI. This CDR3 is built from 14 residues. V was clipped by 3 bases and J by 2 bases, with 10 bases between them.

The CDR3 region is CASSPTGLNPGETQYF. CDR3 DNA sequence: TGCGCCAGCAGTCCGACAGGACTTAACCCGGGGGAGACCCAGTACTTC. The V and J genes are TRBV10-2 and TRBJ2-5, with D maybe TRBD1 (6 bases). Per germline, CDR1 WSHSY and CDR2 SAAADI. Trimming removed 5 bases at V and 5 bases at J, with 21 bases between. There are 16 residues in the CDR3.

The chain joins TRBV9 to TRBJ2-2; a weak D match, TRBD2 (7 bases). The CDR3 has 15 residues. Trimming left V 3 bases short and J 5 bases short, with 14 bases between. Germline CDR1 is SGDLS and CDR2 is YYNGEE. The CDR3: CASSDPGGRTGELFF. CDR3 sequence (DNA): TGTGCCAGCAGCGATCCCGGGGGGCGAACCGGGGAGCTGTTTTTT.

The chain employs TRBV3-1 (or the pseudogene TRBV3-2) and TRBJ2-2; TRBD1 might be the D (5 bases). Trimming removed 4 bases from V and 3 bases from J, with 9 bases in between. Germline CDR1 and CDR2: LGHDT and YNNKEL (reference sequence). The CDR3 has 14 amino acids. In DNA, the CDR3 is TGTGCCAGCAGCCGCCAGACAGACACCGGGGAGCTGTTTTTT. This sequence encodes CASSRQTDTGELFF.

The V gene is TRBV11-1, the J gene TRBJ1-3; no clear D. With 5 bases removed from V and 0 bases from J, the gap between germline ends came to 8 bases. The CDR3 covers 14 residues. CDR1 is SGHAT, CDR2 FQDESV, per germline (reference sequence). CDR3 DNA sequence: TGTGCCAGCAGCGACAACAACTCTGGAAACACCATATATTTT. It codes for CASSDNNSGNTIYF.

V gene TRBV18 combines with J gene TRBJ1-3; D is undetermined. CDR3 length: 14 residues. Trimming pared 1 base from V and 4 bases from J, leaving 8 bases between. The germline V gene encodes CDR1 KGHSH and CDR2 LQKENI. CDR3: CASSPLRVGNTIYF. CDR3 bases: TGTGCCAGCTCACCACTTCGGGTCGGAAACACCATATATTTT.

The V call is TRBV4-1, the J call TRBJ2-1, with D possibly being TRBD1 (5 bases). The germline V gene encodes CDR1 MGHRA and CDR2 YSYEKL. CDR3 length: 16 amino acids. V lost 1 base and J lost 5, with 15 bases in between. CDR3 amino acids: CASSQAVAGFDNEQFF. The DNA of the CDR3 is TGCGCCAGCAGCCAAGCCGTGGCAGGGTTTGACAATGAGCAGTTCTTC.

This rearrangement joins TRBV7-9 to TRBJ1-1, with 10 bases matching TRBD1. CDR3 size: 16 residues. J lost 0 bases, V lost 4 bases, and 5 bases had no gene match. Germline V CDR1 and CDR2: SEHNR, FQNEAQ (reference sequence). The CDR3 protein is CASSSLDRGLNTEAFF. In nucleotides, the CDR3 is TGTGCCAGCAGCTCGTTGGACAGGGGGTTGAACACTGAAGCTTTCTTT. The full variable domain, rest sourced from reference TRBV7-9 and TRBJ1-1, is DTGVSQNPRHKITKRGQNVTFRCDPISEHNRLYWYRQTLGQGPEFLTYFQNEAQLEKSRLLSDRFSAERPKGSFSTLEIQRTEQGDSAMYLCASSSLDRGLNTEAFFGQGTRLTVV.

The chain links TRBV18 to TRBJ2-7, with TRBD1 matching over 10 bases. The CDR3 has 15 residues. V lost 4 bases and J lost 2; bases outside the gene matches: 5. The germline gives CDR1 KGHSH, CDR2 LQKENI. CDR3 sequence (DNA): TGTGCCAGCTCACAGAGACAGGGGGCCACCTACGAGCAGTACGTC. This translates into CASSQRQGATYEQYV.